These T cell receptor gamma chains were read from a single sample in a study of Vδ1+ human thymocytes. TCRdb used CATT to re-call clones from the multiplex PCR reads. The sample includes tens of thousands of gamma-chain clones, 20% of them seen just once. Sequenced sample: Vdelta1+ gamma-delta thymocytes from the thymus. These receptor sequences come from a girl under three years old who had congenital heart surgery. The CDR3 runs from the conserved cysteine through the conserved F or W. Fields, in order: clone size, J gene, V gene, CDR3 length, CDR3 DNA, CDR3 protein. Size is omitted from some rows. Given values are once, few, many or a class for expanded clones.

abundance: medium-sized
j_gene: TRGJ1/TRGJ2
v_gene: TRGV3
len: 11
CDR3nt: TGTGCCACCTGGGACAGGCGTAAGAAACTCTTT
CDR3aa: CATWDRRKKLF

abundance: once
j_gene: TRGJ1/TRGJ2
v_gene: TRGV9
len: 13
CDR3nt: TGTGCCTTGTGGGAGAACCAAAGAAATAAGAAACTCTTT
CDR3aa: CALWENQRNKKLF

abundance: .
j_gene: TRGJ1/TRGJ2
v_gene: TRGV3
len: 14
CDR3nt: TGTGCCACCTGGGACGGACCTTTTTATTATAAGAAACTCTTT
CDR3aa: CATWDGPFYYKKLF

abundance: few
j_gene: TRGJ1/TRGJ2
v_gene: TRGV3
len: 14
CDR3nt: TGTGCCACCTGGGAAGCCCGAAACCCCTATAAGAAACTCTTT
CDR3aa: CATWEARNPYKKLF

abundance: .
j_gene: TRGJP2
v_gene: TRGV2
len: 13
CDR3nt: TGTGCCACCTGGCTCAGTAGTGATTGGATCAAGACGTTT
CDR3aa: CATWLSSDWIKTF

abundance: .
j_gene: TRGJ1/TRGJ2
v_gene: TRGV2
len: 15
CDR3nt: TGTGCCACCTGGGACGGGAGGTCGAACAGTTATAAGAAACTCTTT
CDR3aa: CATWDGRSNSYKKLF

abundance: few
j_gene: TRGJ1/TRGJ2
v_gene: TRGV4
len: 13
CDR3nt: TGTGCCACCTGGGATGGGCGGTATTATAAGAAGCTCTTT
CDR3aa: CATWDGRYYKKLF

abundance: .
j_gene: TRGJP1
v_gene: TRGV3
len: 17
CDR3nt: TGTGCCACCTGGAACAGGCGTAGGGTAACCACTGGTTGGTTCAAGATATTT
CDR3aa: CATWNRRRVTTGWFKIF

abundance: .
j_gene: TRGJ1/TRGJ2
v_gene: TRGV8
len: 10
CDR3nt: TGTGCCACCTGGGCAGATAAGAAACTCTTT
CDR3aa: CATWADKKLF

abundance: few
j_gene: TRGJ1/TRGJ2
v_gene: TRGV4
len: 13
CDR3nt: TGTGCCACCTGGGATGTGGATTATTATAAGAAACTCTTT
CDR3aa: CATWDVDYYKKLF

abundance: .
j_gene: TRGJ1/TRGJ2
v_gene: TRGV4
len: 13
CDR3nt: TGTGCCACCTGGGATGGACGTTATTATAAGAAACTCTTT
CDR3aa: CATWDGRYYKKLF

abundance: .
j_gene: TRGJP
v_gene: TRGV9
len: 16
CDR3nt: TGTGCCTTGTGGGAGACGCAAGAGTTGGGCAAAAAAATCAAGGTATTT
CDR3aa: CALWETQELGKKIKVF

abundance: .
j_gene: TRGJ1/TRGJ2
v_gene: TRGV8
len: 14
CDR3nt: TGTGCCACCTGGGATAGTCGATGGAATTATAAGAAACTCTTT
CDR3aa: CATWDSRWNYKKLF

abundance: few
j_gene: TRGJP2
v_gene: TRGV4
len: 13
CDR3nt: TGTGCCACCTGGGATAAGGGTGATTGGATCAAGACGTTT
CDR3aa: CATWDKGDWIKTF

abundance: .
j_gene: TRGJP2
v_gene: TRGV2
len: 13
CDR3nt: TGTGCCACCTGGGGACCTGAAGGTTGGATCAAGACGTTT
CDR3aa: CATWGPEGWIKTF

abundance: .
j_gene: TRGJ1/TRGJ2
v_gene: TRGV2
len: 14
CDR3nt: TGTGCCACCTGGGACGGCCCCGTTGTTTATAAGAAACTCTTT
CDR3aa: CATWDGPVVYKKLF

abundance: few
j_gene: TRGJP2
v_gene: TRGV4
len: 14
CDR3nt: TGTGCCACCTGGGATGTTAGTAGTGATTGGATCAAGACGTTT
CDR3aa: CATWDVSSDWIKTF

abundance: few
j_gene: TRGJ1/TRGJ2
v_gene: TRGV9
len: 13
CDR3nt: TGTGCCTTGTGGGAGGCCCGCGATTATAAGAAACTCTTT
CDR3aa: CALWEARDYKKLF

abundance: .
j_gene: TRGJP2
v_gene: TRGV8
len: 12
CDR3nt: TGTGCCACCTGGAAGGGTGATTGGATCAAGACGTTT
CDR3aa: CATWKGDWIKTF

abundance: .
j_gene: TRGJP1
v_gene: TRGV2
len: 19
CDR3nt: TGTGCCACCTGGGACGGGCGGGGGAGGCATGGCACCACTGGTTGGTTCAAGATATTT
CDR3aa: CATWDGRGRHGTTGWFKIF

abundance: few
j_gene: TRGJ1/TRGJ2
v_gene: TRGV9
len: 13
CDR3nt: TGTGCCCTGTGGGAGGTGCATGGCTATAAGAAACTCTTT
CDR3aa: CALWEVHGYKKLF

abundance: .
j_gene: TRGJ1/TRGJ2
v_gene: TRGV4
len: 10
CDR3nt: TGTGCCACCTGGGATAAGACGAAACTCTTT
CDR3aa: CATWDKTKLF

abundance: .
j_gene: TRGJ1/TRGJ2
v_gene: TRGV2
len: 12
CDR3nt: TGTGCCACCTGGGACGGGCGTCGCAAGAAACTCTTT
CDR3aa: CATWDGRRKKLF

abundance: few
j_gene: TRGJP2
v_gene: TRGV3
len: 11
CDR3nt: TGTGCCACAGGTAGTGATTGGATCAAGACGTTT
CDR3aa: CATGSDWIKTF

abundance: few
j_gene: TRGJ1/TRGJ2
v_gene: TRGV9
len: 9
CDR3nt: TGTGCCTTGTGGGAGTTGAAACTCTTT
CDR3aa: CALWELKLF

abundance: .
j_gene: TRGJP2
v_gene: TRGV8
len: 18
CDR3nt: TGTGCCACCTGGGTCGCCCCTACCCGATATAGTAGTGATTGGATCAAGACGTTT
CDR3aa: CATWVAPTRYSSDWIKTF

abundance: .
j_gene: TRGJ1/TRGJ2
v_gene: TRGV2
len: 11
CDR3nt: TGTGCCACCTGGGAAGGCGGTAAGAAACTCTTT
CDR3aa: CATWEGGKKLF

abundance: .
j_gene: TRGJP
v_gene: TRGV9
len: 16
CDR3nt: TGTGCCTTGTGGGAGCTCCAAGAGTTGGGCAAAAAAATCAAGGTATTT
CDR3aa: CALWELQELGKKIKVF

abundance: .
j_gene: TRGJ1/TRGJ2
v_gene: TRGV3
len: 13
CDR3nt: TGTGCCACCTGGGACTCGGTGGGTTATAAGAAACTCTTT
CDR3aa: CATWDSVGYKKLF

abundance: few
j_gene: TRGJ1/TRGJ2
v_gene: TRGV9
len: 16
CDR3nt: TGTGCCTTGTGGGAGGTGCATCCCCTACGTTATTATAAGAAACTCTTT
CDR3aa: CALWEVHPLRYYKKLF

abundance: .
j_gene: TRGJ1/TRGJ2
v_gene: TRGV9
len: 11
CDR3nt: TGTGCCTTGGACCATTATTATAAGAAACTCTTT
CDR3aa: CALDHYYKKLF

abundance: few
j_gene: TRGJP2
v_gene: TRGV8
len: 14
CDR3nt: TGTGCCACCTGGGAACAAAGTAGTGATTGGATCAAGACGTTT
CDR3aa: CATWEQSSDWIKTF

abundance: .
j_gene: TRGJ1/TRGJ2
v_gene: TRGV3
len: 15
CDR3nt: TGTGCCACCTGGGACAGGCCACTCTTGTACTATAAGAAACTCTTT
CDR3aa: CATWDRPLLYYKKLF